What follows describes a single T cell receptor (beta chain). Unmatched junction bases numbered 3, after V lost 1 base and J lost 4 bases. The CDR3 contains 15 residues. Germline-derived CDR1 and CDR2 are SGHVS and FQNEAQ. Libraries were prepared by immunoSEQ multiplex PCR; TCRdb keeps only in-frame clonotypes and omits some of them. In the table there are some 77,000 clones, around nine tenths of which are singletons. The sample originates from a study of T cell changes during pregnancy in multiple sclerosis. The rearrangement joins TRBV7-8 to TRBJ1-4, with 7 bases aligning to TRBD1. The clonotype originates from a female donor in good health, enrolled as a control in a pregnancy study. This specimen was peripheral blood, taken in the second trimester of pregnancy. CDR3 amino acids: CASSLDGTVNEKLFF. The CDR3 DNA is TGTGCCAGCAGCTTAGACGGGACAGTTAATGAAAAACTGTTTTTT.